Listed here are 15 T cell receptor beta chains from one sample, sequenced in a study of type 1 regulatory T cells. These TCRs are of unknown antigen specificity. TCRdb reanalysed the reads using MiXCR and keeps one entry per CDR3 protein. The sample includes just under 65,000 distinct CDR3 sequences, about 48% of them seen just once. The sequenced sample consisted of cultured non-Tr1 T cells, either the whole culture or a sorted T cell fraction (not recorded which). All receptors derive from a human donor in good health.

This clonotype was counted many times. The V gene is TRBV7-2, the J gene TRBJ2-3; D might be TRBD2 (5 bases). Trimming left V 5 bases short and J 0 bases short, with 12 bases between. The CDR3 runs 15 residues. Looked up from germline, CDR1 is SGHTA and CDR2 is FQGNSA. For the CDR3, the DNA is TGTGCCAGCAGCCCAGACTACCTTAGCACAGATACGCAGTATTTT. It specifies CASSPDYLSTDTQYF.

In this sample, this clonotype turned up a few times. J is TRBJ2-3 and V is TRBV28; 8 bases map to TRBD2. With 2 bases clipped from V and 4 bases from J, the junction kept 2 bases outside the gene matches. The CDR3 runs 14 residues. The germline V gene encodes CDR1 MDHEN and CDR2 SYDVKM. The CDR3 DNA reads as TGTGCCAGCAGTTTAGGACTAGCAGCAGATACGCAGTATTTT. Translating gives CASSLGLAADTQYF. Full variable domain (missing parts from reference TRBV28 and TRBJ2-3): DVKVTQSSRYLVKRTGEKVFLECVQDMDHENMFWYRQDPGLGLRLIYFSYDVKMKEKGDIPEGYSVSREKKERFSLILESASTNQTSMYLCASSLGLAADTQYFGPGTRLTVL.

This chain uses TRBV12-3 or TRBV12-4 with TRBJ2-2; 8 nucleotides line up with TRBD1. The CDR3 covers 15 residues. V shed 5 bases and J 6 bases; nucleotides not matched to a gene: 8. The CDR3 sequence: CASSPGQGNAGELFF. CDR3 DNA: TGTGCCAGCAGTCCAGGACAGGGTAACGCCGGGGAGCTGTTTTTT.

In its sample, this clonotype was seen a few times. The chain has TRBV20-1 and TRBJ1-1, with D tentatively TRBD1 (6 bases). CDR3 length: 12 amino acids. CDR1 DFQATT and CDR2 SNEGSKA come from the germline V gene (reference sequence). Trimming pared 8 bases from V and 1 base from J, leaving 11 bases between. The CDR3: CSIRGRNTEAFF. CDR3 in DNA: TGCAGTATCCGGGGGCGGAACACTGAAGCTTTCTTT.

As concerns this clonotype: A clone one base away is much larger, so this may be a read error. The chain combines TRBV4-1 with TRBJ2-3, with D possibly matching TRBD2 (7 bases). The V end lost 8 bases, the J end lost 2 bases, and 20 bases lay between the germline ends. Germline CDR1 reads MGHRA; CDR2 reads YSYEKL. The CDR3 runs 16 residues. The DNA for the CDR3 is TGCGCCAGCGGACAGCCGAGGCGGGGGAACACAGATACGCAGTATTTT. Encoded protein: CASGQPRRGNTDTQYF.

The chain has TRBV5-6 and TRBJ2-5; the D is unclear. The V end was cut by 0 bases, the J end by 2 bases, with 8 bases between. CDR1 and CDR2 from the germline V gene are SGHDT and YYEEEE. The CDR3 length is 14 residues. CDR3 sequence reads: CASSLGALQETQYF. The CDR3, as DNA: TGTGCCAGCAGCTTGGGTGCTCTTCAAGAGACCCAGTACTTC.

This clonotype appeared a few times. This chain's CDR3 is CASSATSGGSYEQYF. CDR3 bases: TGTGCCAGCAGTGCAACTAGCGGGGGGTCCTACGAGCAGTACTTC. The chain joins TRBV6-2 or TRBV6-3 to TRBJ2-7; TRBD2 matches 12 bases. This CDR3 has 15 residues. J was trimmed by 1 base and V by 5 bases; bases with no gene match: 3. Germline assignment: CDR1 MNHEY and CDR2 SVGEGT.

The chain recombines TRBV5-1 with TRBJ2-2; TRBD2 might be the D (5 bases). This CDR3 contains 15 residues. Germline assignment: CDR1 SGHRS and CDR2 YFSETQ. The V and J ends lost 9 bases and 9 bases respectively, with 24 bases between them. CDR3 coding DNA: TGCGCCACCTCACCGGGAACTCATAACCTTTGGGAGCTGTTTTTT. It translates to CATSPGTHNLWELFF.

The chain is built from TRBV19 and TRBJ2-5; 7 bases align to TRBD1. V shed 6 bases, J shed 1 base, and the junction held 5 bases outside the gene matches. CDR1 is LNHDA and CDR2 is SQIVND in the germline V gene (reference sequence). The CDR3 totals 14 residues. CDR3 sequence (DNA): TGTGCCAGTAGAGGGACAGCACGCCAAGAGACCCAGTACTTC. Its protein is CASRGTARQETQYF. Combining the CDR3 with reference TRBV19 and TRBJ2-5 gives the whole variable domain DGGITQSPKYLFRKEGQNVTLSCEQNLNHDAMYWYRQDPGQGLRLIYYSQIVNDFQKGDIAEGYSVSREKKESFPLTVTSAQKNPTAFYLCASRGTARQETQYFGPGTRLLVL.

This clonotype was counted a few times. The chain uses TRBV7-7 and TRBJ1-2; tentative D call: TRBD1 (5 bases). Germline V gene lookup returns CDR1 SSHAT and CDR2 FNYEAQ (reference sequence). There are 12 residues in the CDR3. Deletions cut 11 bases from V and 6 bases from J, with 16 bases between. The CDR3 loop is CAVWGVENGYTF. CDR3 bases: TGTGCCGTGTGGGGGGTTGAAAATGGCTACACCTTC.

The chain combines TRBV20-1 with TRBJ1-2; D call uncertain. Per the germline V gene, CDR1 is DFQATT and CDR2 is SNEGSKA (reference sequence). V was trimmed by 3 bases and J by 8 bases, leaving 10 bases between them. CDR3 length equals 11 residues. In nucleotides, the CDR3 is TGCAGTGCTAGCTACGACACGGGCTACACCTTC. Translating gives CSASYDTGYTF.

This clonotype appeared a few times. The chain employs TRBV28 and TRBJ1-3, with D unclear. The germline gives CDR1 MDHEN, CDR2 SYDVKM. The CDR3 has 13 amino acids. Deletions cut 8 bases from V and 2 bases from J, with 10 bases between. CDR3 DNA: TGTGCCAGCGTCCCCTGGACTGGAAACACCATATATTTT. As protein: CASVPWTGNTIYF.

This chain uses TRBV7-9 with TRBJ1-6, with D possibly TRBD1 on 6 matching bases. This CDR3 region has 15 residues. V lost 5 bases and J lost 6, with 14 bases in between. In germline, CDR1 is SEHNR, CDR2 FQNEAQ (reference sequence). In DNA form, the CDR3 reads TGTGCCAGCAGCACAGGACAGACACCTAATTCACCCCTCCACTTT. Its protein product is CASSTGQTPNSPLHF.

Only a few counts were recorded for this clonotype. J is TRBJ1-1 and V is TRBV12-3 or TRBV12-4; D remains unclear. This CDR3 has 13 amino acids. Between the trimmed V and J ends, which lost 4 bases and 7 bases, there was a span of 13 bases. CDR3 DNA: TGTGCCAGCAGTTCCGACAAGTCTTTTGAAGCTTTCTTT. It translates to CASSSDKSFEAFF.

The chain employs TRBV5-6 and TRBJ2-1, with D perhaps being TRBD1 or TRBD2 (5 bases each). The CDR3 covers 11 residues. V lost 4 bases to trimming and J lost 10 bases, with 9 bases between them. Germline V gives CDR1 SGHDT, CDR2 YYEEEE. CDR3 in DNA: TGTGCCAGCAGCGTGGGACGAGAGCAGTTCTTC. Protein sequence: CASSVGREQFF.